One sample yielded the 22 T cell receptor beta chains listed below, sequenced in a study of blood T cell repertoires in COVID-19. Repertoires were generated with immunoSEQ multiplex PCR, while TCRdb's copy carries only in-frame clones and drops some. This table has 50,000 to 70,000 clones, 75% to 95% appearing once. Sample: peripheral blood. Every receptor here comes from a man between 60 and 70 years old with acute or convalescent COVID-19.

V gene TRBV11-3 combines with J gene TRBJ2-7, with a weak D call TRBD1 (6 bases). The CDR3 is 13 residues long. The germline V and J ends were trimmed by 0 bases and 6 bases, with 9 bases remaining between them. Germline-derived CDR1 and CDR2 are SGHNT and YENEEA. In DNA form, the CDR3 reads TGTGCCAGCAGCTTAGACACAGGGATCGAGCAGTACTTC. Translation gives CASSLDTGIEQYF. Using reference TRBV11-3 and TRBJ2-7 for the parts outside the CDR3, the full variable domain is EAGVVQSPRYKIIEKKQPVAFWCNPISGHNTLYWYLQNLGQGPELLIRYENEEAVDDSQLPKDRFSAERLKGVDSTLKIQPAELGDSAVYLCASSLDTGIEQYFGPGTRLTVT.

The chain uses TRBV28 and TRBJ2-2; possible D gene TRBD1, 6 bases. Germline-derived CDR1 and CDR2 are MDHEN and SYDVKM. The CDR3 consists of 14 residues. Trimming stripped 5 bases from V and 3 bases from J, with 10 bases between. CDR3 region: CASSPPGDTGELFF. The DNA for the CDR3 is TGTGCCAGCAGTCCCCCAGGGGACACCGGGGAGCTGTTTTTT.

The chain links TRBV27 to TRBJ1-6; 10 bases line up with TRBD1. CDR3 length: 17 residues. Germline lookup yields CDR1 MNHEY and CDR2 SMNVEV (reference sequence). With V trimmed by 6 bases and J by 6 bases, 11 bases remained unmatched. The CDR3 here is CASRPHRDRGSNSPLHF. In nucleotides, the CDR3 is TGTGCCAGCAGGCCGCACCGGGACAGGGGAAGTAATTCACCCCTCCACTTT.

The J gene is TRBJ2-1, the V gene TRBV18; D is ambiguous. This CDR3 is built from 12 residues. Trimming pared 3 bases from V and 12 bases from J, leaving 12 bases between. The germline gives CDR1 KGHSH, CDR2 LQKENI. In nucleotides, the CDR3 is TGTGCCAGCTCACCCACTTCTTTCGGGCAGTTCTTC. Encoded protein: CASSPTSFGQFF.

The chain employs TRBV5-6 and TRBJ1-4; D not resolved. Trimming pared 5 bases from V and 8 bases from J, leaving 13 bases between. Germline CDR1 SGHDT, CDR2 YYEEEE. CDR3 length equals 13 residues. The CDR3 nucleotides are TGTGCCAGCAGTTCGGGAGGGCGGGAAAAACTGTTTTTT. As protein: CASSSGGREKLFF.

The rearrangement uses TRBV6-5 and TRBJ1-2, with 11 bases that match TRBD1. Germline lookup yields CDR1 MNHEY and CDR2 SVGAGI. The CDR3 has 16 residues. Unmatched junction bases numbered 7, after V lost 4 bases and J lost 3 bases. As DNA, the CDR3 is TGTGCCAGCAGTTCCTACCGGGACAGGGGGGACTATGGCTACACCTTC. It specifies CASSSYRDRGDYGYTF.

This chain uses TRBV28 with TRBJ2-7, with D possibly TRBD2 on 5 matching bases. Germline V lookup: CDR1 MDHEN, CDR2 SYDVKM. V lost 7 bases and J lost 7, with 17 bases in between. This CDR3 region has 13 residues. The CDR3 reads CASTHPSTREQYF. The DNA of the CDR3 is TGTGCCAGCACCCACCCGAGTACTAGGGAGCAGTACTTC.

The CDR3 coding sequence is TGTGCCAGCAGCCAAGAAGCCAGGGTGAACTATGGCTACACCTTC. This translates into CASSQEARVNYGYTF. The chain carries TRBV4-2 and TRBJ1-2; a weak D match, TRBD1 (5 bases). Germline V gives CDR1 LGHNA, CDR2 YNFKEQ. The CDR3 is 15 amino acids. The V gene lost 0 bases and the J gene lost 2 bases, with 10 bases spanning the gap.

The rearrangement joins TRBV3-1 (or the pseudogene TRBV3-2) to TRBJ1-2, with TRBD1 as a possible D gene (5 bases). CDR3 length: 15 residues. V gave up 4 bases and J gave up 1 base, with 13 bases separating them. CDR1 is LGHDT and CDR2 is YNNKEL in the germline V gene (reference sequence). The CDR3 is CASSRGGVGNYGYTF. Written as DNA, the CDR3 is TGTGCCAGCAGCCGGGGGGGGGTTGGTAACTATGGCTACACCTTC.

This clone was seen only once. The rearrangement links TRBV19 to TRBJ1-4; possibly TRBD1 for D (5 bases). This CDR3 contains 15 residues. Trimming pared 5 bases from V and 0 bases from J, leaving 10 bases between. Looked up from germline, CDR1 is LNHDA and CDR2 is SQIVND (reference sequence). The CDR3 sequence is CASSWGRATNEKLFF. The CDR3, as DNA: TGTGCCAGTAGTTGGGGCCGAGCAACTAATGAAAAACTGTTTTTT.

The genes are TRBV27 and TRBJ1-1, with a weak D call TRBD1 (5 bases). The CDR3 consists of 17 residues. The V gene's germline CDR1 is MNHEY and CDR2 SMNVEV (reference sequence). The V end was cut by 3 bases, the J end by 1 base, with 18 bases between. The CDR3 bases are TGTGCCAGCAGTTTCCTCCAGGGAGGGAAGAGGAACACTGAAGCTTTCTTT. It translates to CASSFLQGGKRNTEAFF.

This clone was counted once. This chain links TRBV19 with TRBJ2-3, with TRBD2 matching 9 bases. This CDR3 comprises 16 residues. Germline values: CDR1 LNHDA, CDR2 SQIVND (reference sequence). The V segment lost 6 bases and the J segment 4 bases; nucleotides outside the gene matches: 11. The CDR3 bases are TGTGCCAGTAGGCTTGGAGGTAGCGGGAGCCCAGATACGCAGTATTTT. Encoded protein: CASRLGGSGSPDTQYF.

The genes are TRBV19 and TRBJ2-2; D ambiguous. This CDR3 region has 17 residues. Germline CDR1 is LNHDA and CDR2 is SQIVND (reference sequence). Trimming pared 0 bases from V and 6 bases from J, leaving 17 bases between. CDR3 amino acids: CASSIEAAYRSAGELFF. CDR3 nucleotides: TGTGCCAGTAGTATAGAGGCTGCTTACCGATCCGCCGGGGAGCTGTTTTTT.

This chain connects TRBV4-3 to TRBJ2-3, with D perhaps matching TRBD1 (5 bases). The CDR3 extends over 13 amino acids. The V gene's germline CDR1 is LGHNA and CDR2 YSLEER. V was trimmed by 1 base and J by 3 bases, leaving 5 bases between them. CDR3: CASSQGQTDTQYF. In DNA, the CDR3 is TGCGCCAGCAGCCAAGGACAGACAGATACGCAGTATTTT.

This clone has more than one count but fewer than ten. The CDR3 DNA reads TGTGCCATCAGAGCGGGACAGGATAATTCACCCCTCCACTTT. This encodes CAIRAGQDNSPLHF. This chain links TRBV10-3 with TRBJ1-6; 8 bases fit TRBD1. In germline, CDR1 is ENHRY, CDR2 SYGVKD. The CDR3 covers 14 residues. The V segment lost 6 bases and the J segment 5 bases; nucleotides outside the gene matches: 3.

The chain carries TRBV28 and TRBJ1-5, with TRBD1 as a possible D gene (5 bases). Per the germline V gene, CDR1 is MDHEN and CDR2 is SYDVKM. Trimming left V 7 bases short and J 1 base short, with 11 bases between. The CDR3 totals 14 residues. As DNA, the CDR3 is TGTGCCAGCAATACACGGGGGAGCAATCAGCCCCAGCATTTT. Translation gives CASNTRGSNQPQHF.

The V gene is TRBV5-1, the J gene TRBJ2-1, with 14 nucleotides matching TRBD2. CDR1 SGHRS and CDR2 YFSETQ come from the germline V gene. V shed 7 bases, J shed 6 bases, and the junction held 6 bases outside the gene matches. This CDR3 has 15 amino acids. CDR3 coding DNA: TGCGCCAGCTACTGGACTAGCGGGAGGATCAATGAGCAGTTCTTC. Translated: CASYWTSGRINEQFF.

The V gene is TRBV19, the J gene TRBJ2-5, with TRBD2 matching over 8 bases. The J segment lost 5 bases and the V segment lost 3 bases, leaving 5 bases of the junction unmatched. Germline CDR1 and CDR2: LNHDA and SQIVND (reference sequence). The CDR3 length is 14 residues. The CDR3 here is CASSIPGGWETQYF. CDR3 nucleotide sequence: TGTGCCAGTAGTATTCCGGGAGGGTGGGAGACCCAGTACTTC.

This sequence joins TRBV30 and TRBJ1-2; TRBD1 agrees at 8 bases. V gave up 0 bases and J gave up 8 bases; unmatched junction bases: 11. The CDR3 runs to 15 residues. Per germline, CDR1 GTSNPN and CDR2 SVGIG (reference sequence). CDR3 protein: CAWSVLGQGAVGYTF. In DNA, the CDR3 is TGTGCCTGGAGTGTACTAGGGCAGGGGGCAGTAGGCTACACCTTC.

This clone occurred once. The chain recombines TRBV7-8 with TRBJ2-2; 10 bases map to TRBD2. The germline CDR1 and CDR2 sequences are SGHVS and FQNEAQ. V lost 5 bases and J lost 2; bases outside the gene matches: 8. The CDR3 has 17 amino acids. Written as DNA, the CDR3 is TGTGCCAGCAGCCCTCGTTCTAGCGGGAGAAACACCGGGGAGCTGTTTTTT. Its protein is CASSPRSSGRNTGELFF.

The V call is TRBV4-3, the J call TRBJ1-2; D call uncertain. Looked up from germline, CDR1 is LGHNA and CDR2 is YSLEER. This CDR3 spans 15 amino acids. Trimming pared 0 bases from V and 3 bases from J, leaving 11 bases between. CDR3 protein: CASSQEAGYDYGYTF. Here the CDR3 DNA reads TGCGCCAGCAGCCAAGAGGCGGGGTATGACTATGGCTACACCTTC.

This clone was seen only once. V usage is TRBV19 and J usage is TRBJ2-2, with TRBD2 identical over 8 bases. Germline CDR1 is LNHDA and CDR2 is SQIVND (reference sequence). J was trimmed by 2 bases and V by 6 bases; bases with no gene match: 5. This CDR3 region has 15 residues. CDR3 nucleotides: TGTGCCAGTAGCCCGGGACTAGTCAACACCGGGGAGCTGTTTTTT. Translation gives CASSPGLVNTGELFF.